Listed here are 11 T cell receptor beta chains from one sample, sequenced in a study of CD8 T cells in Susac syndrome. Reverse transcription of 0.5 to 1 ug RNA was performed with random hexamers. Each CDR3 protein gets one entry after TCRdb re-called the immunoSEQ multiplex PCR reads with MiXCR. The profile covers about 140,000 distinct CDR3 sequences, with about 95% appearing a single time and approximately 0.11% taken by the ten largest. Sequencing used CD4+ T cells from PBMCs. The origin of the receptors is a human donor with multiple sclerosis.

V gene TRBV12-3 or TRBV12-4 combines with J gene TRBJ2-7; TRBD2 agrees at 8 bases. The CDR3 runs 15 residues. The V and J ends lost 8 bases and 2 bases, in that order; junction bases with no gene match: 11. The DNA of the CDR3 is TGTGCCAGCTCCCCTCTCGGGGGGGCCGCCTACGAGCAGTACTTC. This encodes CASSPLGGAAYEQYF.

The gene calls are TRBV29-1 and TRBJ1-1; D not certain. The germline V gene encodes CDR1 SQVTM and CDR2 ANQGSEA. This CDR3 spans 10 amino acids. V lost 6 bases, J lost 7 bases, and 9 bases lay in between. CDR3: CSVSDGEAFF. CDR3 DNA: TGCAGCGTATCGGACGGTGAAGCTTTCTTT. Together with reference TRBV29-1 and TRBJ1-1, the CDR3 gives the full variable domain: SAVISQKPSRDICQRGTSLTIQCQVDSQVTMMFWYRQQPGQSLTLIATANQGSEATYESGFVIDKFPISRPNLTFSTLTVSNMSPEDSSIYLCSVSDGEAFFGQGTRLTVV.

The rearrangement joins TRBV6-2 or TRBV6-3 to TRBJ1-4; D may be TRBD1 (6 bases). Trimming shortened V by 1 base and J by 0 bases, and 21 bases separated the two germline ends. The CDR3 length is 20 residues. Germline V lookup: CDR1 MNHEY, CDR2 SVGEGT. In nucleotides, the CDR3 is TGTGCCAGCAGTTACTTACGCCGGGACACGAGCGATGCAACTAATGAAAAACTGTTTTTT. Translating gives CASSYLRRDTSDATNEKLFF.

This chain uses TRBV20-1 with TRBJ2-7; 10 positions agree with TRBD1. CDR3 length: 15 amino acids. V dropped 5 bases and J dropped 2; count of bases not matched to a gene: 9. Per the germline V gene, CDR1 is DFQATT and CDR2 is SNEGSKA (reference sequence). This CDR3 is CSAHTGDRGPYEQYF. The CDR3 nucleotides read TGCAGTGCTCACACCGGGGACAGGGGCCCCTACGAGCAGTACTTC.

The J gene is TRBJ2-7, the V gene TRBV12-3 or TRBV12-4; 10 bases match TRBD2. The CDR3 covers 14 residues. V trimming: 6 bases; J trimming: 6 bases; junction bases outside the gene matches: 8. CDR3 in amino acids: CASRPSGRSGEQYF. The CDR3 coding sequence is TGTGCCAGCAGACCTAGCGGGAGATCGGGCGAGCAGTACTTC.

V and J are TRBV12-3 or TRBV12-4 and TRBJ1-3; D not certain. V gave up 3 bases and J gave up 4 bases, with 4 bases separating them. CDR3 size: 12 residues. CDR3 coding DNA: TGTGCCAGCAGTTTCCACGGAAACACCATATATTTT. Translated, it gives CASSFHGNTIYF.

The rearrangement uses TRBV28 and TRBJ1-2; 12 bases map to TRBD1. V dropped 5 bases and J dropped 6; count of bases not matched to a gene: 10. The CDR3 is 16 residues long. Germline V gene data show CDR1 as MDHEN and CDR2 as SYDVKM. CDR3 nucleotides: TGTGCCAGCAGTATGGGACAGGGGGCCCAATCTAATGGCTACACCTTC. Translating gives CASSMGQGAQSNGYTF.

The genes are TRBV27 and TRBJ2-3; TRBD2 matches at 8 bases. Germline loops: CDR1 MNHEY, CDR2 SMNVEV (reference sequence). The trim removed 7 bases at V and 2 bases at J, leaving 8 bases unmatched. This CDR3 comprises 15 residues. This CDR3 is CASNLRGGLTDTQYF. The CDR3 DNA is TGTGCCAGCAATCTTCGGGGGGGCCTCACAGATACGCAGTATTTT.

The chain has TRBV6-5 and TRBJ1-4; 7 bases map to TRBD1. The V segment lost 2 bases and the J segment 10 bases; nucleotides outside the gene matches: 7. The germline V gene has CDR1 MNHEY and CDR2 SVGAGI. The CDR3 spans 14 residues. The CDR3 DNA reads TGTGCCAGCAGTTACAGAAGACAGGGAGGAAAACTGTTTTTT. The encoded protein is CASSYRRQGGKLFF.

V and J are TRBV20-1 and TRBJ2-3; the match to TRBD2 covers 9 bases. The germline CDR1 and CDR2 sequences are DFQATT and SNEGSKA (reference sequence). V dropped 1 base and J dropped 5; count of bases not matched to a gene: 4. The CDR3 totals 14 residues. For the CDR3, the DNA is TGCAGTGCTAGAGGGCTAGCGGGATTAGATACGCAGTATTTT. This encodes CSARGLAGLDTQYF.

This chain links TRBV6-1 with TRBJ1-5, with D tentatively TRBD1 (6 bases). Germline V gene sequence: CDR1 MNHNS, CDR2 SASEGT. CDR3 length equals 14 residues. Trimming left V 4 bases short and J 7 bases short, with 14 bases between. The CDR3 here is CASSGTGSGQPQHF. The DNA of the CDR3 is TGTGCCAGCAGTGGAACAGGGTCGGGCCAGCCCCAGCATTTT.